These 16 T cell receptor beta chains were sequenced from one sample in a study of shared clonotypes between healthy human individuals. The protocol was immunoSEQ multiplex PCR, while the TCRdb copy is restricted to in-frame clones and leaves out a portion. The data hold roughly 2 million clones, with 85% to 95% observed a single time. The sequenced material came from naive CD4+ T cells sorted from blood. Subset indicated: CD45RA+ positively selected. The receptor set was obtained from a man between 18 and 29 years old in good health.

CDR3 bases: TGTGCCAGCAGCGCCCGTTATTCGGGACAGGGAGACGAAAAACTGTTTTTT. Translation gives CASSARYSGQGDEKLFF. The chain is built from TRBV7-2 and TRBJ1-4, with 9 nucleotides matching TRBD1. CDR3 length: 17 residues. Germline CDR1 and CDR2: SGHTA and FQGNSA. The V segment lost 5 bases and the J segment 8 bases; nucleotides outside the gene matches: 15.

V gene TRBV6-1 combines with J gene TRBJ1-1; unclear D gene. V was shortened by 0 bases and J by 11 bases, with 13 bases between the two germline ends. The CDR3 has 13 residues. The germline CDR1 and CDR2 sequences are MNHNS and SASEGT. CDR3 bases: TGTGCCAGCAGTGAAGCGCAATCGGTGAGGGCTTTCTTT. Its translation: CASSEAQSVRAFF.

V gene TRBV11-1 combines with J gene TRBJ2-7; D gene uncertain. This CDR3 has 13 residues. V was pared by 5 bases and J by 2 bases, with 10 bases between. Per germline, CDR1 SGHAT and CDR2 FQDESV (reference sequence). CDR3 loop: CASSHGATYEQYF. The CDR3 DNA reads as TGTGCCAGCAGCCACGGAGCAACCTACGAGCAGTACTTC.

The V gene is TRBV6-5, the J gene TRBJ2-7; TRBD2 matches 10 bases. V lost 5 bases and J lost 2; bases outside the gene matches: 3. CDR3 size: 14 residues. CDR1 is MNHEY, CDR2 SVGAGI, per germline. This CDR3 reads CASSAGLAAYEQYF. In nucleotides, the CDR3 is TGTGCCAGCAGTGCAGGACTAGCGGCCTACGAGCAGTACTTC.

The V call is TRBV2, the J call TRBJ1-2; no definite D call. With 4 bases removed from V and 8 bases from J, the gap between germline ends came to 8 bases. Germline CDR1 SNHLY, CDR2 FYNNEI. CDR3 size: 11 residues. CDR3 in DNA: TGTGCCAGCAGTGGGGTTGGGGGCTACACCTTC. Amino acid sequence: CASSGVGGYTF.

The genes are TRBV7-2 and TRBJ2-5; possibly TRBD2 for D (5 bases). Looked up from germline, CDR1 is SGHTA and CDR2 is FQGNSA. This CDR3 contains 14 residues. Trimming took off 4 bases at V and 4 bases at J, with 13 bases between the two ends. The CDR3 sequence: CASSSRYRGETQYF. The CDR3 bases are TGTGCCAGCAGCTCCCGGTACCGGGGAGAGACCCAGTACTTC.

V is TRBV14 and J is TRBJ1-3; D remains ambiguous. The CDR3 contains 16 residues. The germline V and J ends were trimmed by 6 bases and 0 bases, with 15 bases remaining between them. Germline V gene lookup returns CDR1 SGHDN and CDR2 FVKESK. CDR3 DNA: TGTGCCAGCAGTCGCAGTCTGCAGCTCTCTGGAAACACCATATATTTT. Protein sequence: CASSRSLQLSGNTIYF.

This clone has just one count. The chain has TRBV6-1 and TRBJ1-4; unclear D gene. Germline V gene lookup returns CDR1 MNHNS and CDR2 SASEGT. Trimming cost V 3 bases and J 5 bases, with 13 bases left between them. CDR3 length: 15 amino acids. The CDR3 reads CASSDLGRTNEKLFF. For the CDR3, the DNA is TGTGCCAGCAGTGATTTGGGCCGTACCAATGAAAAACTGTTTTTT.

The V gene is TRBV2, the J gene TRBJ2-6, with TRBD1 identical over 10 bases. The J segment lost 2 bases and the V segment lost 6 bases, leaving 1 base of the junction unmatched. CDR1 and CDR2 from the germline V gene are SNHLY and FYNNEI. The CDR3 is 15 residues long. Written as DNA, the CDR3 is TGTGCCAGCAGCGGGACAGGGGCTGGGGCCAACGTCCTGACTTTC. The encoded protein is CASSGTGAGANVLTF.

The chain carries TRBV5-6 and TRBJ2-3, with D possibly TRBD2 on 6 matching bases. The CDR3 extends over 15 amino acids. Germline lookup yields CDR1 SGHDT and CDR2 YYEEEE. Between the trimmed V and J ends, which lost 4 bases and 0 bases, there was a span of 12 bases. The CDR3 coding sequence is TGTGCCAGCAGCCGGGGACTTTCTAGCACAGATACGCAGTATTTT. Translation gives CASSRGLSSTDTQYF.

V usage is TRBV15 and J usage is TRBJ1-4; 8 bases are a match to TRBD1. Germline values: CDR1 LNHNV, CDR2 YYDKDF (reference sequence). The junction had 11 bases not matched to a gene; V was cut back by 6 bases and J by 5 bases. The CDR3 is 16 amino acids. The DNA of the CDR3 is TGTGCCACCAGATTATCCGGACAGGGCGGCAATGAAAAACTGTTTTTT. Amino acids: CATRLSGQGGNEKLFF.

The V call is TRBV11-2, the J call TRBJ1-5, with 7 bases matching TRBD1. CDR3 length equals 14 residues. Looked up from germline, CDR1 is SGHAT and CDR2 is FQNNGV. Trimming removed 1 base from V and 8 bases from J; junction bases left unmatched: 5. CDR3 amino acids: CASSLGQGVEPQHF. As DNA, the CDR3 is TGTGCCAGCAGCTTAGGTCAGGGGGTTGAGCCCCAGCATTTT.

In this sample, this clone turned up once. Other DNA sequences within the sample encode an identical CDR3. The V gene is TRBV6-6, the J gene TRBJ2-5; possibly TRBD2 for D (5 bases). The germline CDR1 and CDR2 sequences are MNHNY and SVGAGI (reference sequence). The CDR3 runs to 12 residues. Trimming shortened V by 5 bases and J by 5 bases, and 9 bases separated the two germline ends. The CDR3 region has the DNA TGTGCCAGCAGTCCCGGCGGGGAGACCCAGTACTTC. Translated, it gives CASSPGGETQYF.

For this clone: Other nucleotide sequences in the sample specify the same CDR3. The chain combines TRBV7-3 with TRBJ2-2; tentatively, D is TRBD1 (6 bases). The CDR3 sequence is 14 residues long. Trimming left V 5 bases short and J 1 base short, with 8 bases between. Germline CDR1 and CDR2: SGHTA and FQGTGA. CDR3 in amino acids: CASSQQGNTGELFF. The CDR3 DNA reads TGTGCCAGCAGCCAACAGGGGAACACCGGGGAGCTGTTTTTT.

The chain joins TRBV5-4 to TRBJ2-5; D unresolved. Germline CDR1 SGHNT, CDR2 YYREEE (reference sequence). The CDR3 contains 15 residues. The V end was cut by 2 bases, the J end by 2 bases, with 13 bases between. Written as DNA, the CDR3 is TGTGCCAGCAGCTTAGGAATCGGCGCACAAGAGACCCAGTACTTC. Its translation is CASSLGIGAQETQYF.

The genes are TRBV6-1 and TRBJ2-7; a weak D match, TRBD1 (5 bases). Germline assignment: CDR1 MNHNS and CDR2 SASEGT. V was clipped by 2 bases and J by 2 bases, with 16 bases between them. The CDR3 sequence is 16 residues long. The CDR3 loop is CASSEMKTVGPYEQYF. CDR3 nucleotide sequence: TGTGCCAGCAGTGAAATGAAGACAGTCGGCCCCTACGAGCAGTACTTC.